These 27 T cell receptor beta chains originate from one sample sequenced in a study of identical twins. TCRdb re-derived calls from the 5' RACE reads in MiXCR, one entry per CDR3 protein. The sample records roughly 750,000 distinct CDR3 sequences, approximately 22% being singletons. The same sample was also used in a study of T cells expressing NK-cell markers.

Input material: PBMCs. All receptors come from a woman under 30 in good health.

The chain recombines TRBV12-3 or TRBV12-4 with TRBJ1-5; D is ambiguous. This CDR3 is 11 amino acids long. V was pared by 9 bases and J by 7 bases, with 10 bases between. The CDR3 reads CAREHKQPQHF. The CDR3 DNA is TGTGCCAGAGAACACAAGCAGCCCCAGCATTTT.

This clonotype was found a few times. The V and J genes are TRBV20-1 and TRBJ2-2, with 9 bases fitting TRBD1. V was pared by 2 bases and J by 5 bases, with 9 bases of the junction left unmatched. The germline V gene has CDR1 DFQATT and CDR2 SNEGSKA (reference sequence). This CDR3 is 16 amino acids long. This chain's CDR3 is CSARNPGQGGTGELFF. The CDR3 DNA reads as TGCAGTGCTAGAAATCCGGGACAGGGAGGGACCGGGGAGCTGTTTTTT.

This clonotype has just a few counts. V is TRBV16 and J is TRBJ2-1; D perhaps matches TRBD1 (5 bases). The CDR3 loop spans 14 amino acids. The V gene's germline CDR1 is KGHSY and CDR2 FQNENV. Trimming removed 3 bases from V and 7 bases from J, with 13 bases in between. The CDR3 region is CASSHGRVSNEQFF. For the CDR3, the DNA is TGTGCCAGCAGCCATGGCAGGGTGTCAAATGAGCAGTTCTTC.

This chain joins TRBV20-1 and TRBJ2-3; D unresolved. This CDR3 region has 14 residues. Germline CDR1 DFQATT, CDR2 SNEGSKA (reference sequence). Trimming shortened V by 5 bases and J by 0 bases, and 12 bases separated the two germline ends. The CDR3 coding sequence is TGCAGTGCTCGTTCGACGGCGAGCACAGATACGCAGTATTTT. It yields the protein CSARSTASTDTQYF.

This clonotype has just a few counts. The V and J genes are TRBV5-5 and TRBJ2-7; D is perhaps TRBD1 or TRBD2 (6 bases each). Germline loops: CDR1 SGHKS, CDR2 YYEKEE (reference sequence). This CDR3 is 17 amino acids long. V was trimmed by 4 bases and J by 0 bases, leaving 20 bases between them. The CDR3 is CASSPVGGTWSSYEQYF. The CDR3 nucleotides read TGTGCCAGCAGCCCGGTAGGAGGGACATGGAGCTCCTACGAGCAGTACTTC.

This clonotype was detected many times. The chain employs TRBV12-3 or TRBV12-4 and TRBJ1-3, with TRBD1 identical over 8 bases. The CDR3 runs 14 residues. V lost 5 bases to trimming and J lost 2 bases; unmatched junction nucleotides: 2. CDR3 residues: CASSQDRAGNTIYF. The CDR3 nucleotides read TGTGCCAGCAGTCAGGACAGGGCTGGAAACACCATATATTTT.

V and J are TRBV18 and TRBJ2-1; D perhaps matches TRBD1 (5 bases). Germline V gene sequence: CDR1 KGHSH, CDR2 LQKENI. The CDR3 extends over 16 amino acids. V shed 4 bases and J shed 0 bases, with 13 bases lying between them. CDR3 sequence (DNA): TGTGCCAGCTCACTCGACTCCGACAGCTCCTACAATGAGCAGTTCTTC. This gives the protein CASSLDSDSSYNEQFF. The full variable domain, its missing parts supplied by reference TRBV18 and TRBJ2-1, is NAGVMQNPRHLVRRRGQEARLRCSPMKGHSHVYWYRQLPEEGLKFMVYLQKENIIDESGMPKERFSAEFPKEGPSILRIQQVVRGDSAAYFCASSLDSDSSYNEQFFGPGTRLTVL.

To note about this clonotype: At one end the junction does not follow the germline gene, possibly because of a read error. V gene TRBV12-3 or TRBV12-4 combines with J gene TRBJ2-3; 9 nucleotides match TRBD2. The CDR3 is made up of 18 amino acids. The CDR3 spells CACRGDIQAGGLTDTQYF. The CDR3 nucleotides are TGTGCCTGCAGAGGGGACATCCAAGCGGGGGGCCTTACAGATACGCAGTATTTT.

Only a few counts were recorded for this clonotype. The V and J genes are TRBV29-1 and TRBJ2-7, with 10 bases lining up with TRBD2. CDR3 size: 14 residues. The V gene end was trimmed by 4 bases and the J gene end by 7 bases; junction bases not matched to a gene: 10. Per the germline V gene, CDR1 is SQVTM and CDR2 is ANQGSEA. Here the CDR3 reads CSVARTSGIREQYF. The DNA of the CDR3 is TGCAGCGTTGCTAGGACTAGCGGAATACGAGAGCAGTACTTC.

A single count supports this clonotype. The CDR3 DNA follows: TGTGCCAGCAGTGAGTTGACGGTGGCCTACGAGCAGTACTTC. Its protein is CASSELTVAYEQYF. The chain links TRBV6-1 to TRBJ2-7; the D is unclear. The germline CDR1 and CDR2 sequences are MNHNS and SASEGT. The CDR3 extends over 14 amino acids. Trimming left V 3 bases short and J 2 bases short, with 11 bases between.

This clonotype has at least ten counts. The chain employs TRBV12-3 or TRBV12-4 and TRBJ1-5, with a tentative D call TRBD1 (6 bases). Trimming pared 7 bases from V and 5 bases from J, leaving 15 bases between. The CDR3 sequence is 14 residues long. CDR3 bases: TGTGCCAGCACAATAAAAGGGGGATATCAGCCCCAGCATTTT. This encodes CASTIKGGYQPQHF.

This clonotype was observed a handful of times. This sequence joins TRBV3-1 and TRBJ2-1; D gene unclear. This CDR3 is 13 amino acids long. Germline CDR1 and CDR2: LGHDT and YNNKEL (reference sequence). The V gene lost 1 base and the J gene lost 8 bases, with 9 bases spanning the gap. CDR3 amino acids: CASSQVDPDEQFF. DNA of the CDR3: TGTGCCAGCAGCCAAGTTGACCCCGATGAGCAGTTCTTC.

This chain connects TRBV6-1 to TRBJ2-7; 12 nucleotides line up with TRBD2. The ends lost 5 bases at V and 6 bases at J; junction bases unmatched: 14. This CDR3 is 17 amino acids long. In germline, CDR1 is MNHNS, CDR2 SASEGT. CDR3 amino acids: CASSPHRDLAGGREQYF. DNA of the CDR3: TGTGCCAGCAGTCCCCACAGGGATCTAGCGGGAGGGCGCGAGCAGTACTTC.

The J gene is TRBJ2-1, the V gene TRBV12-3 or TRBV12-4; 9 nucleotides agree with TRBD1. The CDR3 has 14 amino acids. V shed 5 bases and J 11 bases; nucleotides not matched to a gene: 10. The CDR3 coding sequence is TGTGCCAGCAGTGGGGACAGGGAAATCGTAAAGCAGTTCTTC. This codes for CASSGDREIVKQFF.

This clonotype was seen more than once but under ten times. The gene calls are TRBV6-6 and TRBJ2-7; D may be TRBD2 (5 bases). Germline CDR1 and CDR2: MNHNY and SVGAGI (reference sequence). V was trimmed by 2 bases and J by 6 bases, leaving 8 bases between them. The CDR3 covers 12 residues. This chain's CDR3 is CASSYGRIEQYF. The CDR3 DNA reads as TGTGCCAGCAGTTACGGGAGAATCGAGCAGTACTTC.

This clonotype was detected a few times. The chain uses TRBV6-1 and TRBJ2-7; 7 nucleotides align to TRBD2. Trimming removed 0 bases from V and 4 bases from J; junction bases left unmatched: 0. The germline V gene encodes CDR1 MNHNS and CDR2 SASEGT. The CDR3 runs 13 residues. The CDR3 reads CASSEARGYEQYF. The CDR3 nucleotides are TGTGCCAGCAGTGAAGCGCGGGGGTACGAGCAGTACTTC.

This clonotype was seen at least ten times. V is TRBV29-1 and J is TRBJ2-7; 7 nucleotides line up with TRBD2. The V and J ends lost 7 bases and 5 bases, in that order; junction bases with no gene match: 5. CDR3 length: 11 amino acids. Looked up from germline, CDR1 is SQVTM and CDR2 is ANQGSEA. The CDR3 coding sequence is TGCAGCGGCGGGAGCGTAAACGAGCAGTACTTC. This translates into CSGGSVNEQYF.

This chain joins TRBV4-2 and TRBJ2-1; 12 bases are a match to TRBD2. The V gene end was trimmed by 2 bases and the J gene end by 5 bases; junction bases not matched to a gene: 4. CDR1 is LGHNA and CDR2 is YNFKEQ in the germline V gene. CDR3 length equals 16 residues. The CDR3 DNA follows: TGTGCCAGCAGCCAATCGTCTAGCGGGGGGGACAATGAGCAGTTCTTC. It yields the protein CASSQSSSGGDNEQFF.

This clonotype appeared a few times. J is TRBJ2-1 and V is TRBV20-1; 13 bases are a match to TRBD2. Trimming cost V 4 bases and J 7 bases; bases outside gene matches: 4. Germline assignment: CDR1 DFQATT and CDR2 SNEGSKA (reference sequence). The CDR3 spans 14 residues. The CDR3 coding sequence is TGCAGTGCTAAACTAGCGGGGGGGAGGAATGAGCAGTTCTTC. Translation gives CSAKLAGGRNEQFF.

This clonotype came up a few times. V is TRBV29-1 and J is TRBJ1-1; D is unresolved. Germline V gives CDR1 SQVTM, CDR2 ANQGSEA. CDR3 size: 13 residues. V lost 2 bases and J lost 0, with 7 bases in between. The CDR3 DNA reads TGCAGCGTTGAACACAGTATGAACACTGAAGCTTTCTTT. Its protein is CSVEHSMNTEAFF. Combining the CDR3 with reference TRBV29-1 and TRBJ1-1 gives the whole variable domain SAVISQKPSRDICQRGTSLTIQCQVDSQVTMMFWYRQQPGQSLTLIATANQGSEATYESGFVIDKFPISRPNLTFSTLTVSNMSPEDSSIYLCSVEHSMNTEAFFGQGTRLTVV.

This chain joins TRBV7-9 and TRBJ2-7; D unresolved. Germline V gene lookup returns CDR1 SEHNR and CDR2 FQNEAQ (reference sequence). Trimming stripped 4 bases from V and 3 bases from J, with 13 bases between. The CDR3 has 14 residues. CDR3 sequence reads: CASSSPTRIYEQYF. Here the CDR3 DNA reads TGTGCCAGCAGCTCCCCGACTCGAATCTACGAGCAGTACTTC.

This chain connects TRBV5-1 to TRBJ2-1; a weak D match, TRBD1 (5 bases). The CDR3 spans 15 residues. CDR1 SGHRS and CDR2 YFSETQ come from the germline V gene. Trimming removed 4 bases at V and 2 bases at J, with 13 bases between. For the CDR3, the DNA is TGCGCCAGCAGCCCGACAGACTCACCCTACAATGAGCAGTTCTTC. Encoded protein: CASSPTDSPYNEQFF.

This clonotype was seen more than once but under ten times. V and J are TRBV4-1 and TRBJ2-1; a possible D gene is TRBD1 (6 bases). Trimming cost V 2 bases and J 1 base, with 12 bases left between them. This CDR3 is 16 amino acids long. Germline loops: CDR1 MGHRA, CDR2 YSYEKL. The CDR3 coding sequence is TGCGCCAGCAGCCAACCTGGACAGCTTTCCTACAATGAGCAGTTCTTC. This codes for CASSQPGQLSYNEQFF.

This chain uses TRBV11-2 with TRBJ2-7; 8 bases agree with TRBD1. V lost 5 bases, J lost 1 base, and 7 bases stayed unmatched. CDR3 length: 15 amino acids. Germline V lookup: CDR1 SGHAT, CDR2 FQNNGV. The DNA of the CDR3 is TGTGCCAGCAGCCACTACAGGGGGAGGTCCTACGAGCAGTACTTC. Residues: CASSHYRGRSYEQYF.

The J gene is TRBJ2-1, the V gene TRBV9; the match to TRBD2 covers 7 bases. Trimming cost V 0 bases and J 7 bases; bases outside gene matches: 13. Germline V gene sequence: CDR1 SGDLS, CDR2 YYNGEE. The CDR3 is 17 residues long. DNA of the CDR3: TGTGCCAGCAGCGTAGCATTTTCCAGCGGGACGTTTAATGAGCAGTTCTTC. Translation: CASSVAFSSGTFNEQFF. Complete variable domain (other parts from reference TRBV9 and TRBJ2-1): DSGVTQTPKHLITATGQRVTLRCSPRSGDLSVYWYQQSLDQGLQFLIQYYNGEERAKGNILERFSAQQFPDLHSELNLSSLELGDSALYFCASSVAFSSGTFNEQFFGPGTRLTVL.

This chain connects TRBV14 to TRBJ2-3, with TRBD2 matching over 8 bases. The trim removed 1 base at V and 7 bases at J, leaving 7 bases unmatched. The CDR3 has 15 residues. Per germline, CDR1 SGHDN and CDR2 FVKESK. The CDR3 DNA is TGTGCCAGCAGCCAAGTTCCCGGGAGGGCCAATACGCAGTATTTT. It translates to CASSQVPGRANTQYF.

This CDR3 reads CSAWTGEDIQYF. As DNA, the CDR3 is TGCAGTGCCTGGACAGGGGAGGACATTCAGTACTTC. The chain combines TRBV20-1 with TRBJ2-4; 9 nucleotides line up with TRBD1. This CDR3 spans 12 amino acids. CDR1 and CDR2 (germline): DFQATT, SNEGSKA (reference sequence). With V trimmed by 6 bases and J by 8 bases, 5 bases remained unmatched.